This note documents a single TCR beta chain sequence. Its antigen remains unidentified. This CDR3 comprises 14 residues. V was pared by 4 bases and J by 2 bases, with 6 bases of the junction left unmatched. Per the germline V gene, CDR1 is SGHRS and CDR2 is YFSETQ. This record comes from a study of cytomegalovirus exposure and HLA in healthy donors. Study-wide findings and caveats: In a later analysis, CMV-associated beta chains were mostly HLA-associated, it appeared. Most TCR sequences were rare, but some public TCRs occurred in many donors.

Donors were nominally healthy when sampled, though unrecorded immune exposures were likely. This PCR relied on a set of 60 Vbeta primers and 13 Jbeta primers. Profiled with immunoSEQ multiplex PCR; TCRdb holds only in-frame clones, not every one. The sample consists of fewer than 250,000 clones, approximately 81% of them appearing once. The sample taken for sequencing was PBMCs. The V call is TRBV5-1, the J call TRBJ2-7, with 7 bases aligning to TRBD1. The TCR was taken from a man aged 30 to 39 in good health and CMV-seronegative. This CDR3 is CASSGTGQTYEQYF. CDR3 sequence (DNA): TGCGCCAGCAGCGGTACGGGACAGACCTACGAGCAGTACTTC.